These 9 T cell receptor beta chains were all obtained from the same sample, sequenced in a study of blood T cell repertoires in COVID-19. Using immunoSEQ multiplex PCR, the repertoire was profiled, and TCRdb retains in-frame clones only, with some absent. The data show fewer than 300,000 clones, with about 87% seen just once and approximately 3.7% held by the top ten. The sequenced material came from peripheral blood. The receptors come from a man aged 55 to 70 who had recovered from COVID-19.

CDR3 bases: TGTGCCAGCAGCAGCCGGGACTCTGGAAACACCATATATTTT. This gives the protein CASSSRDSGNTIYF. V and J are TRBV13 and TRBJ1-3; D is undetermined. V lost 5 bases, J lost 0 bases, and 8 bases lay in between. Germline V CDR1 and CDR2: PRHDT, FYEKMQ (reference sequence). The CDR3 covers 14 residues. The whole variable domain, remainder taken from reference TRBV13 and TRBJ1-3, is AAGVIQSPRHLIKEKRETATLKCYPIPRHDTVYWYQQGPGQDPQFLISFYEKMQSDKGSIPDRFSAQQFSDYHSELNMSSLELGDSALYFCASSSRDSGNTIYFGEGSWLTVV.

CDR3 in amino acids: CASIQPPWELFF. The CDR3 DNA reads as TGTGCCAGTATACAACCCCCGTGGGAGCTGTTTTTT. The chain uses TRBV19 and TRBJ2-2, with D hard to call. In germline, CDR1 is LNHDA, CDR2 SQIVND (reference sequence). Trimming cost V 7 bases and J 9 bases, with 12 bases left between them. This CDR3 region has 12 residues.

This chain links TRBV6-5 with TRBJ2-2, with a weak D call TRBD2 (6 bases). This CDR3 is 14 amino acids long. V was cut by 3 bases and J by 6 bases, with 11 bases left in between. CDR1 and CDR2 (germline): MNHEY, SVGAGI. As DNA, the CDR3 is TGTGCCAGCAGTTATGGGGGGATTTCCGGGGAGCTGTTTTTT. It specifies CASSYGGISGELFF.

V is TRBV7-8 and J is TRBJ1-1; the D gene is possibly TRBD1 (5 bases). V was trimmed by 5 bases and J by 1 base, leaving 8 bases between them. The CDR3 is made up of 13 amino acids. Germline loops: CDR1 SGHVS, CDR2 FQNEAQ. CDR3 in amino acids: CASSRDRNTEAFF. CDR3 nucleotide sequence: TGTGCCAGCAGCCGCGACAGGAACACTGAAGCTTTCTTT.

Remarks on this clone: Other DNA sequences in the same sample also yield this CDR3. The chain joins TRBV6-2 or TRBV6-3 to TRBJ2-7; D remains ambiguous. CDR1 and CDR2 (germline): MNHEY, SVGEGT. CDR3 size: 11 residues. V lost 5 bases, J lost 3 bases, and 5 bases lay in between. The CDR3 protein is CASSHSYEQYF. CDR3 DNA: TGTGCCAGCAGTCACAGCTACGAGCAGTACTTC.

The chain recombines TRBV12-3 or TRBV12-4 with TRBJ2-7; TRBD2 might be the D (5 bases). The V and J ends lost 6 bases and 7 bases respectively, with 10 bases between them. The CDR3 spans 11 residues. In DNA, the CDR3 is TGTGCCAGCAGCCGGGATGGAGAGCAGTACTTC. Translation: CASSRDGEQYF.

The rearrangement links TRBV19 to TRBJ2-3; D gene ambiguous. This CDR3 has 13 residues. The germline V and J ends were trimmed by 5 bases and 1 base, with 7 bases remaining between them. CDR1 LNHDA and CDR2 SQIVND come from the germline V gene (reference sequence). The CDR3 reads CASSLAGTDTQYF. Here the CDR3 DNA reads TGTGCCAGTAGTCTCGCAGGCACAGATACGCAGTATTTT.

The rearrangement links TRBV3-1 (or the pseudogene TRBV3-2) to TRBJ2-7, with 10 bases aligning to TRBD1. This CDR3 contains 18 residues. CDR1 and CDR2 from the germline V gene are LGHDT and YNNKEL (reference sequence). V trimming: 1 base; J trimming: 0 bases; junction bases outside the gene matches: 9. The CDR3 region is CASSQATGTGVHSYEQYF. The CDR3 nucleotides are TGTGCCAGCAGCCAAGCCACCGGGACAGGGGTCCACTCCTACGAGCAGTACTTC.

This chain joins TRBV6-1 and TRBJ1-2, with TRBD1 as a possible D gene (6 bases). This CDR3 has 15 residues. V shed 3 bases and J shed 0 bases, with 11 bases lying between them. Germline lookup yields CDR1 MNHNS and CDR2 SASEGT. The CDR3 DNA reads as TGTGCCAGCAGTGATCCGTACAGGGCTAACTATGGCTACACCTTC. Its translation: CASSDPYRANYGYTF.